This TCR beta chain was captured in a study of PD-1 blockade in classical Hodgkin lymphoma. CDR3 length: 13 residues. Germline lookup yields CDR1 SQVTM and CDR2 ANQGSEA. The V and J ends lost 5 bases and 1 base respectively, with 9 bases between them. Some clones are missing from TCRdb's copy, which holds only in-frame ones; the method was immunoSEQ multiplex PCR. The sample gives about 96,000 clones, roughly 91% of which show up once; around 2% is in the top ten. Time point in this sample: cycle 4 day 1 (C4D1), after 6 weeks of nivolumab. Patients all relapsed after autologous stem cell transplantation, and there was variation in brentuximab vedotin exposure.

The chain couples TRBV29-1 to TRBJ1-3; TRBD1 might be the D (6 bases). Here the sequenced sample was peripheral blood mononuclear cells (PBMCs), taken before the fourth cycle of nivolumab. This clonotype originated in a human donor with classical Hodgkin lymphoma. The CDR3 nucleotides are TGCAGCGTTCAGGGGAGTTCTGGAAACACCATATATTTT. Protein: CSVQGSSGNTIYF.